This T cell receptor beta chain emerged from a study of T cell repertoires in cytomegalovirus infection. Background on the study: Public TCR beta signatures were indicative of both CMV infection and a matching HLA type.

TCRdb called the reads again in MiXCR, with one record for every CDR3 protein. This sample has fewer than 900,000 distinct CDR3 sequences, with roughly 29% found just once. A remark on this clonotype: Antigen specificity is unknown.

The CDR3 runs to 15 residues. The J segment lost 8 bases and the V segment lost 4 bases, leaving 9 bases of the junction unmatched. The sample consisted of cultured CD8+ T cells from PBMCs, taken from culture after CMV antigen stimulation. The TCR was taken from a human donor in good health (CMV status not recorded). Some clones in this sample may be carry-over from other donors' samples. The chain links TRBV12-3 or TRBV12-4 to TRBJ2-1, with 9 nucleotides matching TRBD2. In DNA form, the CDR3 reads TGTGCCAGCAGTTCCGCGGGGGGGCCCGGGGATGAGCAGTTCTTC. Its protein is CASSSAGGPGDEQFF.